The 8 T cell receptor beta chains below were found in one sample sequenced in a study of T cell responses to AZD1222 COVID-19 vaccine. Sequencing used immunoSEQ multiplex PCR; TCRdb keeps in-frame clones, though not all of them. Among roughly 120,000 clones, roughly nine tenths were seen once, and the ten largest hold over 2.5%. Sequencing used peripheral blood, obtained on day 0 of AZD1222 vaccination. Source of these receptors: an adult in good health.

The V call is TRBV29-1, the J call TRBJ2-5; D ambiguous. The V gene's germline CDR1 is SQVTM and CDR2 ANQGSEA. This CDR3 spans 12 amino acids. V lost 4 bases and J 2 bases, leaving 8 bases between the germline ends. The CDR3 loop reads CSVGAVQETQYF. CDR3 nucleotides: TGCAGCGTTGGGGCGGTACAAGAGACCCAGTACTTC.

This chain links TRBV10-3 with TRBJ2-5; 8 bases fit TRBD1. Losses at the gene ends were 6 bases for V and 1 base for J; bases not matched to a gene: 4. Germline CDR1 is ENHRY and CDR2 is SYGVKD. The CDR3 totals 14 residues. CDR3 coding DNA: TGTGCCATCAGCTGGACAGGGTTCCAAGAGACCCAGTACTTC. This gives the protein CAISWTGFQETQYF.

This chain uses TRBV9 with TRBJ1-2, with a possible D match to TRBD1 (5 bases). Germline CDR1 SGDLS, CDR2 YYNGEE. The CDR3 is made up of 16 amino acids. Deletions cut 1 base from V and 5 bases from J, with 18 bases between. CDR3 coding DNA: TGTGCCAGCAGCGTACTACCCGAAGACAGATCTTATGGCTACACCTTC. Its translation is CASSVLPEDRSYGYTF.

This chain joins TRBV18 and TRBJ2-7, with D uncertain. Germline V gives CDR1 KGHSH, CDR2 LQKENI. Trimming took 1 base from V and 2 from J, leaving 12 bases between them. The CDR3 has 15 residues. The chain's CDR3 is CASSPLPEPPYEQYF. As DNA, the CDR3 is TGTGCCAGCTCACCACTCCCCGAACCTCCCTACGAGCAGTACTTC. The whole variable domain, remainder taken from reference TRBV18 and TRBJ2-7, is NAGVMQNPRHLVRRRGQEARLRCSPMKGHSHVYWYRQLPEEGLKFMVYLQKENIIDESGMPKERFSAEFPKEGPSILRIQQVVRGDSAAYFCASSPLPEPPYEQYFGPGTRLTVT.

The gene calls are TRBV30 and TRBJ1-6; TRBD1 agrees at 8 bases. Germline V lookup: CDR1 GTSNPN, CDR2 SVGIG (reference sequence). The J segment lost 10 bases and the V segment lost 1 base, leaving 6 bases of the junction unmatched. The CDR3 runs to 14 residues. This CDR3 is CAWSARQGRSPLHF. The DNA of the CDR3 is TGTGCCTGGAGTGCCAGACAGGGGCGGTCACCCCTCCACTTT.

The chain carries TRBV7-7 and TRBJ2-5; TRBD1 matches at 8 bases. J lost 3 bases, V lost 5 bases, and 11 bases had no gene match. The CDR3 contains 16 residues. CDR1 is SSHAT and CDR2 is FNYEAQ in the germline V gene (reference sequence). In DNA, the CDR3 is TGTGCCAGCAGCCGTTTATCCGGGACAGGAGAAGAGACCCAGTACTTC. Residues: CASSRLSGTGEETQYF.

CDR3 sequence (DNA): TGTGCCAGTAGGGGAGTGAATGAGCAGTTCTTC. Protein: CASRGVNEQFF. V and J are TRBV19 and TRBJ2-1, with D perhaps matching TRBD2 (5 bases). This CDR3 is built from 11 residues. Germline CDR1 reads LNHDA; CDR2 reads SQIVND (reference sequence). V was shortened by 6 bases and J by 7 bases, with 7 bases between the two germline ends. The entire variable domain, with the rest obtained from reference TRBV19 and TRBJ2-1, is as follows: DGGITQSPKYLFRKEGQNVTLSCEQNLNHDAMYWYRQDPGQGLRLIYYSQIVNDFQKGDIAEGYSVSREKKESFPLTVTSAQKNPTAFYLCASRGVNEQFFGPGTRLTVL.

This chain uses TRBV11-2 with TRBJ2-7; tentative D call: TRBD2 (7 bases). Trimming cost V 0 bases and J 6 bases, with 15 bases left between them. CDR3 length equals 15 residues. Per germline, CDR1 SGHAT and CDR2 FQNNGV. The CDR3 nucleotides read TGTGCCAGCAGCTTAGATAGCCGGGGGGCAGCCGAGCAGTACTTC. Residues: CASSLDSRGAAEQYF.